The 3 T cell receptor beta chains below all came from one sample that was sequenced in a study of neurological immune-mediated disorders. TCRdb reanalysed the 5' RACE reads using MiXCR and keeps one entry per CDR3 protein. The sample has some 46,000 distinct CDR3 sequences, 4.5% seen once. The sample was PBMCs. These TCRs come from a woman aged 55-69 years with multiple sclerosis.

This clonotype has at least ten counts. The J gene is TRBJ1-2, the V gene TRBV7-3; D is ambiguous. Trimming shortened V by 5 bases and J by 7 bases, and 14 bases separated the two germline ends. This CDR3 is 13 amino acids long. Germline loops: CDR1 SGHTA, CDR2 FQGTGA. The CDR3 reads CASSAGVEGGYTF. In DNA form, the CDR3 reads TGTGCCAGCAGCGCCGGGGTTGAGGGTGGCTACACCTTC. Full variable domain (missing parts from reference TRBV7-3 and TRBJ1-2): GAGVSQTPSNKVTEKGKYVELRCDPISGHTALYWYRQSLGQGPEFLIYFQGTGAADDSGLPNDRFFAVRPEGSVSTLKIQRTERGDSAVYLCASSAGVEGGYTFGSGTRLTVV.

This clonotype showed up many times. The chain is built from TRBV19 and TRBJ2-7; 9 bases line up with TRBD2. Germline V gene data show CDR1 as LNHDA and CDR2 as SQIVND (reference sequence). CDR3 length equals 15 residues. Losses at the gene ends were 3 bases for V and 2 bases for J; bases not matched to a gene: 5. CDR3 sequence reads: CASSIGLAGTYEQYF. CDR3 nucleotides: TGTGCCAGTAGTATTGGGCTAGCGGGGACCTACGAGCAGTACTTC.

This clonotype was detected many times. The chain uses TRBV7-2 and TRBJ2-4, with 8 nucleotides matching TRBD1. This CDR3 region has 14 residues. V dropped 5 bases and J dropped 8; count of bases not matched to a gene: 8. Germline assignment: CDR1 SGHTA and CDR2 FQGNSA. The CDR3 DNA sequence: TGTGCCAGCAGCCAGGACAGGGTGGCGGACATTCAGTACTTC. Protein product: CASSQDRVADIQYF.